Listed here are 15 T cell receptor beta chains from one sample, sequenced in a study of blood T cell repertoires in COVID-19. Measured with immunoSEQ multiplex PCR; TCRdb has only the in-frame clones, and not every one. The top ten hold less than 8% of the sample, which has about 120,000 clones, approximately 84% seen once. The sequenced material came from peripheral blood. These receptors originate from a man in his sixties or seventies with active or convalescent COVID-19.

The sample holds one count of this clone. V and J are TRBV3-1 (or the pseudogene TRBV3-2) and TRBJ1-2; D gene unclear. This CDR3 spans 11 amino acids. The V end lost 4 bases, the J end lost 8 bases, and 8 bases lay between the germline ends. Germline CDR1 LGHDT, CDR2 YNNKEL (reference sequence). CDR3 DNA sequence: TGTGCCAGCAGCCTCCGTTCGGGCTACACCTTC. As protein: CASSLRSGYTF.

This rearrangement joins TRBV27 to TRBJ2-2, with D maybe TRBD2 (5 bases). V was shortened by 5 bases and J by 7 bases, with 14 bases between the two germline ends. CDR3 length equals 14 residues. Germline lookup yields CDR1 MNHEY and CDR2 SMNVEV (reference sequence). The CDR3 protein is CASSLLAGHGELFF. CDR3 coding DNA: TGTGCCAGCAGTCTCCTGGCGGGCCACGGGGAGCTGTTTTTT.

The table lists this clone with a count of one. The V and J genes are TRBV6-6 and TRBJ2-3, with D possibly matching TRBD2 (5 bases). This CDR3 spans 14 amino acids. CDR1 MNHNY and CDR2 SVGAGI come from the germline V gene (reference sequence). Trimming took 6 bases from V and 7 from J, leaving 17 bases between them. The CDR3 is CASRADLDVHTQYF. The CDR3 region has the DNA TGTGCCAGCAGGGCGGACTTGGATGTTCATACGCAGTATTTT.

The chain carries TRBV27 and TRBJ2-1; the match to TRBD2 covers 7 bases. The CDR3 runs 16 residues. V trimming: 2 bases; J trimming: 7 bases; junction bases outside the gene matches: 11. Germline V gives CDR1 MNHEY, CDR2 SMNVEV (reference sequence). The CDR3 sequence: CASSLGRTRNPNEQFF. The CDR3 DNA sequence: TGTGCCAGCAGTTTAGGAAGGACTAGGAATCCTAATGAGCAGTTCTTC.

The chain carries TRBV2 and TRBJ2-5, with 10 bases identical to TRBD2. Germline CDR1 and CDR2: SNHLY and FYNNEI. Trimming removed 4 bases from V and 3 bases from J; junction bases left unmatched: 5. The CDR3 is made up of 15 amino acids. CDR3 sequence reads: CASSGGTSVKETQYF. The CDR3 DNA sequence: TGTGCCAGCAGTGGGGGGACTAGCGTCAAAGAGACCCAGTACTTC. The variable domain in full, with the rest retrieved from reference TRBV2 and TRBJ2-5, is EPEVTQTPSHQVTQMGQEVILRCVPISNHLYFYWYRQILGQKVEFLVSFYNNEISEKSEIFDDQFSVERPDGSNFTLKIRSTKLEDSAMYFCASSGGTSVKETQYFGPGTRLLVL.

The chain links TRBV9 to TRBJ1-2, with a weak D call TRBD1 (6 bases). V was clipped by 4 bases and J by 3 bases, with 13 bases between them. Germline V gene data show CDR1 as SGDLS and CDR2 as YYNGEE. CDR3 length equals 14 residues. The CDR3 protein is CASSRRGSDYGYTF. The CDR3 bases are TGTGCCAGCAGCAGAAGGGGGAGTGACTATGGCTACACCTTC.

The chain links TRBV6-2 or TRBV6-3 to TRBJ1-2, with a possible D match to TRBD1 (6 bases). This CDR3 region has 16 residues. CDR1 and CDR2 from the germline V gene are MNHEY and SVGEGT. The germline V and J ends were trimmed by 0 bases and 3 bases, with 14 bases remaining between them. This CDR3 reads CASSYSATGIDYGYTF. The CDR3 DNA reads as TGTGCCAGCAGTTACTCTGCCACAGGGATCGACTATGGCTACACCTTC.

The chain employs TRBV20-1 and TRBJ2-7; D perhaps matches TRBD2 (5 bases). V lost 3 bases and J lost 4, with 19 bases in between. CDR3 length equals 15 residues. From germline, CDR1 is DFQATT and CDR2 SNEGSKA (reference sequence). DNA for the CDR3: TGCAGTGCTAGTGGAGGTAATAGATTTAGGTACGAGCAGTACTTC. This translates into CSASGGNRFRYEQYF.

This clone has just a few counts. This rearrangement joins TRBV12-2 to TRBJ2-3; the table calls TRBD2, which could not be checked here. TRBV12-2 counts as a pseudogene. CDR3 length: 16 residues. CDR3 sequence reads: CASRSREGTSPDTQYF. In nucleotides, the CDR3 is TGTGCAAGTCGCTCGAGGGAGGGAACCTCGCCAGATACGCAGTATTTT.

V and J are TRBV2 and TRBJ2-1; 10 bases are shared with TRBD2. CDR3 length: 14 residues. V shed 6 bases, J shed 6 bases, and the junction held 5 bases outside the gene matches. Germline V gene lookup returns CDR1 SNHLY and CDR2 FYNNEI. The CDR3 spells CASRKRGGGNEQFF. The CDR3 nucleotides read TGTGCCAGCAGGAAGCGGGGGGGCGGCAATGAGCAGTTCTTC.

The rearrangement joins TRBV11-2 to TRBJ1-1, with unresolved D. Germline V gene data show CDR1 as SGHAT and CDR2 as FQNNGV. Trimming stripped 3 bases from V and 2 bases from J, with 10 bases between. The CDR3 has 14 amino acids. The CDR3 loop reads CASSFGRTNTEAFF. For the CDR3, the DNA is TGTGCCAGCAGCTTTGGGAGGACTAACACTGAAGCTTTCTTT.

The rearrangement uses TRBV11-2 and TRBJ1-5; 7 bases line up with TRBD1. With V trimmed by 5 bases and J by 4 bases, 8 bases remained unmatched. The CDR3 consists of 15 residues. Germline values: CDR1 SGHAT, CDR2 FQNNGV. Here the CDR3 DNA reads TGTGCCAGCAGCATACAGGGGAAGGGGAATCAGCCCCAGCATTTT. Its translation is CASSIQGKGNQPQHF. The complete variable domain, with remaining parts taken from reference TRBV11-2 and TRBJ1-5, reads EAGVAQSPRYKIIEKRQSVAFWCNPISGHATLYWYQQILGQGPKLLIQFQNNGVVDDSQLPKDRFSAERLKGVDSTLKIQPAKLEDSAVYLCASSIQGKGNQPQHFGDGTRLSIL.

This chain connects TRBV7-2 to TRBJ1-2; the D is unclear. V was shortened by 5 bases and J by 4 bases, with 20 bases between the two germline ends. The germline V gene has CDR1 SGHTA and CDR2 FQGNSA. The CDR3 contains 16 residues. CDR3 protein: CASSQDQTTAGYGYTF. The CDR3, as DNA: TGTGCCAGCAGCCAGGACCAAACGACGGCGGGCTATGGCTACACCTTC.

The chain combines TRBV6-2 or TRBV6-3 with TRBJ2-1; the D gene is possibly TRBD2 (6 bases). This CDR3 is built from 17 residues. Trimming left V 4 bases short and J 2 bases short, with 18 bases between. Germline assignment: CDR1 MNHEY and CDR2 SVGEGT. CDR3 sequence reads: CASSWLERVAPYNEQFF. The CDR3 DNA is TGTGCCAGCAGTTGGCTTGAGCGGGTCGCTCCCTACAATGAGCAGTTCTTC.

The rearrangement links TRBV2 to TRBJ1-6; 7 bases are shared with TRBD1. From germline, CDR1 is SNHLY and CDR2 FYNNEI. The CDR3 runs to 18 residues. V lost 4 bases, J lost 6 bases, and 15 bases stayed unmatched. CDR3 amino acids: CASSAFVRRTGSNSPLHF. Written as DNA, the CDR3 is TGTGCCAGCAGTGCCTTCGTGCGTAGGACAGGAAGTAATTCACCCCTCCACTTT.